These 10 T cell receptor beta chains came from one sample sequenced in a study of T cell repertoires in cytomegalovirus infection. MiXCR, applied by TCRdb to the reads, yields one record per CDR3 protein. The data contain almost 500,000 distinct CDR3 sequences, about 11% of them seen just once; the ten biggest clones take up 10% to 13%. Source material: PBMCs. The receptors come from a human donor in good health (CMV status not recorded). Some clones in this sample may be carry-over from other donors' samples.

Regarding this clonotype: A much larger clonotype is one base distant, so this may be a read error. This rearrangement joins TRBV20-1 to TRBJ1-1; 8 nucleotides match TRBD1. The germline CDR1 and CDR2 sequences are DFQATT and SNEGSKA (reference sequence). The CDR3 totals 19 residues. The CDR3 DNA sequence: TGCAGAGCCCTAAGGGGGGACGACGGGACAGGAACCCTGAACACTGAAGCTTTCTTT. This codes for CRALRGDDGTGTLNTEAFF.

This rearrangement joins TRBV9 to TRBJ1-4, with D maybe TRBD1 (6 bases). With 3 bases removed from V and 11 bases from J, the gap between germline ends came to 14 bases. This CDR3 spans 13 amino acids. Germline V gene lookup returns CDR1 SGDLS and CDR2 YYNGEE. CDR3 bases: TGTGCCAGCAGCGCCGGCTTTCAGGGGAAACTGTTTTTT. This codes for CASSAGFQGKLFF.

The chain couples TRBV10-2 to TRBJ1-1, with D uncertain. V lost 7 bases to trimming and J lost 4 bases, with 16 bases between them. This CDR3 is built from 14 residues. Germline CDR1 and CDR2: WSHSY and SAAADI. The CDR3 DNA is TGCGCCAGCACGGACGCCCGGGCGAGCACTGAAGCTTTCTTT. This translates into CASTDARASTEAFF.

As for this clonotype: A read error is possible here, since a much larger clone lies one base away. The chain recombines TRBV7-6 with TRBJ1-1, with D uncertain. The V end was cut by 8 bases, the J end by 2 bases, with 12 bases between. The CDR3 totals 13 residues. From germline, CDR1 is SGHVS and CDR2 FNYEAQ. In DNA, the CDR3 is TGTGCCAGCGGCCCCGAACCAAACACTGAAGCTTTCTTT. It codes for CASGPEPNTEAFF.

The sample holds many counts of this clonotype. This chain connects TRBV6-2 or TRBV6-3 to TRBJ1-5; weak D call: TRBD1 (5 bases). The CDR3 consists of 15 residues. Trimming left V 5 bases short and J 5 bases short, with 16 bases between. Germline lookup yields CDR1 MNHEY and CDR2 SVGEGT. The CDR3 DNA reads TGTGCCAGCAGTATCTCCCAGGGTGCAGATCAGCCCCAGCATTTT. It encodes CASSISQGADQPQHF.

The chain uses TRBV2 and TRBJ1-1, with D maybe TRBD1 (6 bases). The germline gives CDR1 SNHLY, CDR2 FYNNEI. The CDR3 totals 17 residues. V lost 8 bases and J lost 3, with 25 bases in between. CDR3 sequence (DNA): TGTGCCAGCCCTTCCTTACGACACGAGGGGGTGGACACTGAAGCTTTCTTT. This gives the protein CASPSLRHEGVDTEAFF. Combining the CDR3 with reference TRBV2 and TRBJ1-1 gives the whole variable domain EPEVTQTPSHQVTQMGQEVILRCVPISNHLYFYWYRQILGQKVEFLVSFYNNEISEKSEIFDDQFSVERPDGSNFTLKIRSTKLEDSAMYFCASPSLRHEGVDTEAFFGQGTRLTVV.

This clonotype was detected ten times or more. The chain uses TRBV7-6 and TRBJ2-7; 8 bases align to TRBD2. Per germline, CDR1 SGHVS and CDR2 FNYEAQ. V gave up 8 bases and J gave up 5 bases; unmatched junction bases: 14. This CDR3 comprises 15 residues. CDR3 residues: CASAGGTSGSDEQYF. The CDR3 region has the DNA TGTGCCAGCGCGGGGGGAACTAGCGGATCTGACGAGCAGTACTTC. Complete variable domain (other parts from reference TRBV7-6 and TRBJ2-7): GAGVSQSPRYKVTKRGQDVALRCDPISGHVSLYWYRQALGQGPEFLTYFNYEAQQDKSGLPNDRFSAERPEGSISTLTIQRTEQRDSAMYRCASAGGTSGSDEQYFGPGTRLTVT.

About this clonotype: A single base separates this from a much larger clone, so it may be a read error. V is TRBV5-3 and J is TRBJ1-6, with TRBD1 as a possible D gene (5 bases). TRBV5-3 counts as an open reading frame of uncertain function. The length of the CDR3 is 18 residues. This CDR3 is CARSFRDGASSYNSPLLF. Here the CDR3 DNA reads TGTGCCAGAAGCTTCCGGGACGGAGCGAGCTCCTATAATTCACCCCTCCTCTTT.

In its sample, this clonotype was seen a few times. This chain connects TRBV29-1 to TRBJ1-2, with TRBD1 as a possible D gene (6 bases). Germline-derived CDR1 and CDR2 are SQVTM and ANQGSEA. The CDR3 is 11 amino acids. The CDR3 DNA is TGCACCACCCGGGGGGCAGATGGCTACACCTTC. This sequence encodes CTTRGADGYTF.

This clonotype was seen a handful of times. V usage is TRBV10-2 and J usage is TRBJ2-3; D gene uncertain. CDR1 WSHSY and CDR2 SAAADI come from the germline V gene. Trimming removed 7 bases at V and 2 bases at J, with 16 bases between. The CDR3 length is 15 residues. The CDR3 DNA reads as TGCGCCAGCAAGAAGGACCCTTCCTACACAGATACGCAGTATTTT. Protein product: CASKKDPSYTDTQYF.